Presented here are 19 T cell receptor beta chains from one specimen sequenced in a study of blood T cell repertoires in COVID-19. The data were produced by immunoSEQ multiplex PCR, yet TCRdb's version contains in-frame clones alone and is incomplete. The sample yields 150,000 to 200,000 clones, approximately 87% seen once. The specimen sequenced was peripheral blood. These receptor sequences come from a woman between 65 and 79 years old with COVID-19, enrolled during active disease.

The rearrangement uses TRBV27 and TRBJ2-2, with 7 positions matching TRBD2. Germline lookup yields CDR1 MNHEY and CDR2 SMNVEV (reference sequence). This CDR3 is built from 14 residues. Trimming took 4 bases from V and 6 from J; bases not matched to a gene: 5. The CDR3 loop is CASSWRGFAGELFF. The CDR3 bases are TGTGCCAGCAGTTGGCGGGGGTTCGCCGGGGAGCTGTTTTTT.

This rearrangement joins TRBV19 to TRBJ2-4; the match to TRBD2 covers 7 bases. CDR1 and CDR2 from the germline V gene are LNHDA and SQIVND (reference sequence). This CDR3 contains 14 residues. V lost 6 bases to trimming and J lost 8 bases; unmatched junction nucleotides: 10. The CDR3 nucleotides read TGTGCCAGTAGACGCGGGAGAGGGCTCGACATTCAGTACTTC. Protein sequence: CASRRGRGLDIQYF.

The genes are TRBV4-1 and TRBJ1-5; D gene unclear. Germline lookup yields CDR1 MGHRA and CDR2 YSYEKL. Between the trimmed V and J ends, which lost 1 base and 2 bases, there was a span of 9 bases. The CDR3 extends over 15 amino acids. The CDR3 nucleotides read TGCGCCAGCAGCCAAGGGAAGGCGGGCAATCAGCCCCAGCATTTT. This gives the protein CASSQGKAGNQPQHF.

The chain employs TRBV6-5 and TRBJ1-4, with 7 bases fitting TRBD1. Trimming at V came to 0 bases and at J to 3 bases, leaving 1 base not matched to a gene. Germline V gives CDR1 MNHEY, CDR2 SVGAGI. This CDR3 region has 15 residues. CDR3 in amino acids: CASSYSTGSNEKLFF. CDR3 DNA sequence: TGTGCCAGCAGTTACTCGACAGGGTCTAATGAAAAACTGTTTTTT.

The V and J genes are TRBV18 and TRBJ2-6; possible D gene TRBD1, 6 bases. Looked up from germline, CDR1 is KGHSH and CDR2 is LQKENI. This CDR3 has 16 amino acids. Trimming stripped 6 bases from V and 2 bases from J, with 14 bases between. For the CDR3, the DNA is TGTGCCAGCTCTCGCCAACAGGGAGCTGGGGCCAACGTCCTGACTTTC. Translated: CASSRQQGAGANVLTF.

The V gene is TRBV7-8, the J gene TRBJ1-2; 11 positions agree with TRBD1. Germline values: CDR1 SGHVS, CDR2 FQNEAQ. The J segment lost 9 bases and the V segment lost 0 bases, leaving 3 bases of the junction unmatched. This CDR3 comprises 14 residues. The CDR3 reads CASSLAGQGARYTF. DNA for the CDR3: TGTGCCAGCAGCTTAGCTGGACAGGGGGCCCGCTACACCTTC.

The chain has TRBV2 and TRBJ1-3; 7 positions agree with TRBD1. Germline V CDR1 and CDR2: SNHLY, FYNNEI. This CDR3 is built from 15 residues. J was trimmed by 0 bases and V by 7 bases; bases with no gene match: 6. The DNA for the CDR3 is TGTGCCAGCAACATAGGGGGCCACTCTGGAAACACCATATATTTT. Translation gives CASNIGGHSGNTIYF.

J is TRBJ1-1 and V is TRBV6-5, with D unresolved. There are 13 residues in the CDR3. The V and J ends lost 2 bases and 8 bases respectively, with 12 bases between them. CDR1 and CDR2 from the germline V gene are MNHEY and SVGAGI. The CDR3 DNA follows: TGTGCCAGCAGTTACAGTTGGAGTAAGGAAGCTTTCTTT. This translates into CASSYSWSKEAFF.

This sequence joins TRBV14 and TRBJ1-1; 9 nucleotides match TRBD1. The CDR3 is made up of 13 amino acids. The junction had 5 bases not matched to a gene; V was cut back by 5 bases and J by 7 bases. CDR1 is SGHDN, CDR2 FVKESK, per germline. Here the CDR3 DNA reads TGTGCCAGCAGCAACAGGGGGCAGGGTGAAGCTTTCTTT. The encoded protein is CASSNRGQGEAFF.

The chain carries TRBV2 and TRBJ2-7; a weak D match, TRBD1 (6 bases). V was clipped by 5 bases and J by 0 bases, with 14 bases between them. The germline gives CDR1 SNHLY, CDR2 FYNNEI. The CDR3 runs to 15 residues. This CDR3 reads CASSKRTAASYEQYF. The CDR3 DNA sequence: TGTGCCAGCAGTAAGCGGACAGCAGCCTCCTACGAGCAGTACTTC.

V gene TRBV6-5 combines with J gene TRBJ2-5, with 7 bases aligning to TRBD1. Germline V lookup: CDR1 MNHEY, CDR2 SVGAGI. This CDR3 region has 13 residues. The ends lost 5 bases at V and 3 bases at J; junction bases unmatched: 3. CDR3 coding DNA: TGTGCCAGCAGTCGGGACAGAAAAGAGACCCAGTACTTC. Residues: CASSRDRKETQYF.

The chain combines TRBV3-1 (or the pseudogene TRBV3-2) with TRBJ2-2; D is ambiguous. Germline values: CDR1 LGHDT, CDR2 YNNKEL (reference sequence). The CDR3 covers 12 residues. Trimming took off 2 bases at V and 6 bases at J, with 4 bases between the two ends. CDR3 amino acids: CASSQRAGELFF. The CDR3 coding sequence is TGTGCCAGCAGCCAAAGAGCCGGGGAGCTGTTTTTT.

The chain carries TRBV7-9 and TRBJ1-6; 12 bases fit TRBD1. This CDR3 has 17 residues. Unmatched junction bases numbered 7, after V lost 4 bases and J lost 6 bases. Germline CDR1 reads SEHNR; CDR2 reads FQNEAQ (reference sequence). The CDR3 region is CASSSPGQGARNSPLHF. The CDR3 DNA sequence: TGTGCCAGCAGCTCACCGGGACAGGGGGCGCGTAATTCACCCCTCCACTTT.

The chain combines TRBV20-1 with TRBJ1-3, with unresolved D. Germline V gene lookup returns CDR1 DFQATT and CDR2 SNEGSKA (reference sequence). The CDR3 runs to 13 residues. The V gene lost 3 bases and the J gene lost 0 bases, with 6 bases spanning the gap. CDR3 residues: CSASPSSGNTIYF. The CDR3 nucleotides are TGCAGTGCTAGTCCTAGCTCTGGAAACACCATATATTTT.

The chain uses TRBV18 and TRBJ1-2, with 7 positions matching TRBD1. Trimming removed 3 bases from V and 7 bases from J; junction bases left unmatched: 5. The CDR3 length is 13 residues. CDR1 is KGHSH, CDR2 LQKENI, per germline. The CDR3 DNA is TGTGCCAGCTCACCGAAGGGGGCGGCTGGCTACACCTTC. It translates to CASSPKGAAGYTF.

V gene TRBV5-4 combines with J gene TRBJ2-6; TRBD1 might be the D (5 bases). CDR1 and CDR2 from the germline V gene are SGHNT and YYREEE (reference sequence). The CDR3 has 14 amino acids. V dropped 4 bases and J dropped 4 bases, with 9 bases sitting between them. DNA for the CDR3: TGTGCCAGCAGCGGAACAGGAGGGGCCAACGTCCTGACTTTC. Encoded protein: CASSGTGGANVLTF.

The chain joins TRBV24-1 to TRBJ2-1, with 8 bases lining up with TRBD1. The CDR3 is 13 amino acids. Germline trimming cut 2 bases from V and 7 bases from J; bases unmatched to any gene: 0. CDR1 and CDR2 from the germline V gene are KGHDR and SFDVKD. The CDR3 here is CATSDWTGNEQFF. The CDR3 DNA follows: TGTGCCACCAGTGATTGGACAGGGAATGAGCAGTTCTTC.

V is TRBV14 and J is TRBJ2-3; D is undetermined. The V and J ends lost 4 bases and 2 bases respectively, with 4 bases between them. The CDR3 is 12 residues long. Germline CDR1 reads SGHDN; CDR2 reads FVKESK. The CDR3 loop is CASSPFTDTQYF. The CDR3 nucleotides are TGTGCCAGCAGCCCTTTCACAGATACGCAGTATTTT. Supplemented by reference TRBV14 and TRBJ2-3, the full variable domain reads EAGVTQFPSHSVIEKGQTVTLRCDPISGHDNLYWYRRVMGKEIKFLLHFVKESKQDESGMPNNRFLAERTGGTYSTLKVQPAELEDSGVYFCASSPFTDTQYFGPGTRLTVL.

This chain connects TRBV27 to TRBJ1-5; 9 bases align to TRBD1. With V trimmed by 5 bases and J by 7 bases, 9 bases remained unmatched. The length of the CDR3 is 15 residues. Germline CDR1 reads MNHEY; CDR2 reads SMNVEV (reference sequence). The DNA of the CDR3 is TGTGCCAGCAGTCCCAGGACAGGGGTGGACCAGCCCCAGCATTTT. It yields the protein CASSPRTGVDQPQHF.